One T cell receptor (beta chain) is described in this entry. Sorting with CD45RO/CCR7/CD25/CD127/CD95/CD27 yielded naive, central memory, regulatory and stem-like memory CD4+ cells. Sorting produced populations that all topped 95% purity. This entry comes from a study of beta chain features in type 1 diabetes. Sequenced material consisted of expressed TCRB transcripts (all of the isolated RNA was reverse transcribed). Reads from naive, central memory and regulatory T cell samples averaged about 3.3 million. Profiled with immunoSEQ multiplex PCR; TCRdb holds only in-frame clones, not every one. The data contain roughly 310,000 clones, roughly 11% of them singletons. This TCR was sampled from a woman aged 25-40 years in good health. Specimen: naive CD4+ T cells from blood.

The CDR3 DNA follows: TGTGCCAGCAGTCTTCAGGGGTCTGGAAACACCATATATTTT. As protein: CASSLQGSGNTIYF. The chain is built from TRBV6-5 and TRBJ1-3; tentative D call: TRBD1 (6 bases). Germline V gene lookup returns CDR1 MNHEY and CDR2 SVGAGI. The CDR3 runs to 14 residues. V was trimmed by 5 bases and J by 1 base, leaving 9 bases between them.